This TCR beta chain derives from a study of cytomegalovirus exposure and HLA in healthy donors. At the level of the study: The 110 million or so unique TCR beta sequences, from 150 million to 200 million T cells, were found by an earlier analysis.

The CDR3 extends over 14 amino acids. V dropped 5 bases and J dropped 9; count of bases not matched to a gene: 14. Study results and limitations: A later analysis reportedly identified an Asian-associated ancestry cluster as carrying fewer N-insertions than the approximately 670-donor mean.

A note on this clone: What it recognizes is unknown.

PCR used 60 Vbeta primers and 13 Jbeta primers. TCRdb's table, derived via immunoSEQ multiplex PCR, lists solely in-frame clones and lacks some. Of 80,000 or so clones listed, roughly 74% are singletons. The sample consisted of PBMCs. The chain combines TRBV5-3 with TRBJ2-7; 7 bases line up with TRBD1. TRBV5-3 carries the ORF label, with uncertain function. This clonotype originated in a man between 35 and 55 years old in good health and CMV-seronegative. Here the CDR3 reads CARRADRPRQVQYF. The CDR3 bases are TGTGCCAGAAGAGCGGACAGGCCCAGACAGGTGCAGTACTTC.